This T cell receptor (beta chain) appears in the sequencing data of a study of cytomegalovirus exposure and HLA in healthy donors (dated by TCRdb to 2016 to 2017). Broadly, across the study: An earlier analysis of some 550 of the donors reported roughly 270 Gb of sequence data and more than 90 million unique TCR beta sequences from 150 million to 200 million T cells. An early release that covered fewer than 750 HLA-typed donors contained approximately 290 gigabases of sequencing data and roughly 84 million unique TCR sequences. Of the 398 genotyped donors, about 80% fell in the genetic ancestry cluster associated with self-reported Caucasian donors. The study aimed to test whether signatures of past pathogen exposure could be identified by cataloging public T cell receptors. The study used immunosequencing to profile the T cell repertoires of 666 subjects and linked those repertoires to cytomegalovirus serostatus. A separate validation cohort of 100 to 150 different subjects was used in addition to the approximately 700-subject first cohort. High-throughput TCR immunosequencing, statistical association of individual TCRs with disease status, and machine learning were combined to predict cytomegalovirus infection status. A later analysis re-examined previously published TCR beta repertoires from roughly 720 donors and added high-resolution HLA genotyping to investigate patterns of TCR occurrence. Rather than drawing on any new phenotypic data, the later analysis identified candidate immune exposures from TCR beta sequences and the way those sequences occurred across donors. An earlier analysis of 587 of the donors used high-throughput TCR beta sequencing to judge whether each TCR beta V gene segment behaved as functional or pseudogenic. Donor age, sex, ethnicity and CMV serostatus were compiled together with the repertoire data. A later genetic analysis took genome-wide SNP genotypes for about 55% of the roughly 700 donors and used that subset as a discovery cohort. Every discovery cohort repertoire had been produced on one sequencing platform. HLA typing included class I and class II loci at four-digit resolution. The number of typed donors differed by locus: about 620-640 for A, B, C, DRB1 and DQB1; about 520 for DQA1; around 580 for DPA1; and roughly 490 for DPB1. Four or five DR-DQ haplotypes were treated as single units for association and clustering because of strong linkage in the cohort. On average, roughly 200,000 unique TCR beta nucleotide sequences were sequenced per donor among 300 to 500 genotyped donors of the cohort, with roughly 18% of those sequences being non-productive. What the work shows at the level of the full study, not this receptor alone: Linkage disequilibrium might explain the correlated functional status among segregating V segments, but an unknown experimental factor could not be ruled out. This cohort had only TCR beta chains sequenced, and the lack of alpha or paired-chain data limited which features could be detected. Compared with the roughly 600-donor mean, donors in an Asian-associated ancestry cluster had fewer N-insertions in productive TCRs, according to a later genetic analysis. Most CMV-associated TCR beta chains appeared to be HLA-restricted in a later analysis, and the HLA associations seemed to be driven largely by CMV exposure. In a later analysis, HLA-associated TCR beta chains showed more clonal expansion and lower generation probabilities than non-associated chains that were equally common. Strong co-occurrence of HLA alleles, especially DR and DQ, made assigning TCR associations to individual alleles difficult. In a later analysis, several top co-occurrence clusters were reported to appear linked to parvovirus B19, influenza, CMV and Epstein-Barr virus. Across donors, most TCR sequences were observed very rarely, whereas some public TCRs were present in many individuals. A group of highly shared sequence variants was considered likely to be a technical artifact of the sequencing pipeline. A total of fewer than 200 TCR beta chains were listed by the study as associated with cytomegalovirus. Because HLA typing was missing for some donors at each locus, association tests included only the typed subset. A further reported finding was that TCR beta sequences accurately predicted the HLA-A and HLA-B alleles for most subjects in the first cohort. According to a later analysis, TCR association rates differed among HLA loci, with DRB1 alleles showing the most associated TCRs and HLA-C alleles showing the fewest. An earlier analysis of some 590 of the donors showed that most TCR beta V segments appeared in productive rearrangements either about 87% or about 30% of the time, which broadly matched IMGT annotations. In vitro tests confirmed that three of the cytomegalovirus-associated TCR beta chains recognize cytomegalovirus antigens. CMV serostatus was the only immune exposure information available for the cohort. Cytomegalovirus status was reported to be diagnosed by the classifier with high specificity and sensitivity in both the original and validation cohorts. Sequencing depth was assumed to be roughly uniform across donors in the presence/absence analyses, though that assumption may not hold. V-gene and J-gene trimming of TCR beta chains was associated with a missense DCLRE1C variant in a later genetic analysis, and the association was replicated in an independent cohort. According to the authors, the approach could potentially be generalized to other disease states and immunological phenotypes. Specific HLA alleles were associated with over 15,000 TCR beta sequences at a false discovery rate of 0.05 in a later analysis. The 87-base-pair reads could not distinguish some IMGT-functional V segments, including TRBV6-2 and TRBV6-3, so those segments were excluded. About 17 rarely observed V segments, including chromosome 9 orphons, were excluded from the earlier analysis of about 600 of the donors because counts were too low.

This clone has only one observation. Its binding antigen is unknown. There are no base qualities to consult, and no much larger clone falls within one base. The library was made by the immunoSEQ multiplex PCR assay. The multiplex PCR relied on a mix of 60 forward primers for TCR Vbeta segments and 13 reverse primers for TCR Jbeta segments. A multiplex PCR assay on genomic DNA amplified the CDR3 region of rearranged TCR beta genes. On the Illumina HiSeq System, the amplified TCR beta libraries were sequenced as 87-base-pair reads. The published analysis was carried out like this. In a later analysis, some 80 million unique TCR beta chains were counted across the roughly 670 repertoires, and approximately 9.9 million of these chains were shared by at least two donors. Raw reads were error-corrected and collapsed into unique sequences with a nearest-neighbor algorithm that merged closely related sequences to remove PCR and sequencing errors. V, D and J gene segments were assigned by aligning CDR3 sequences to IMGT reference sequences. For a sequence to be retained, at least a six-nucleotide match to both a V gene segment and a J gene segment was required. A rearrangement was called productive if the CDR3 had no stop codons and remained in frame with V and J, and every other rearrangement was called non-productive. CDR3 was defined by IMGT convention, running from the second conserved V-encoded cysteine to the conserved J-encoded phenylalanine. The earlier analysis of some 600 of the donors excluded sequences that lacked an unambiguous match to a single V gene segment. An earlier analysis of some 500 of the donors classified V segments as functional when productive rearrangements were above 56.7% and as segregating when the standard deviation between donors was above 5%. A statistical classification framework was developed to diagnose cytomegalovirus status using the catalog of TCR beta chain sequences. In a later analysis, V and J genes were assigned by comparing TCR nucleotide sequences against IMGT/GENE-DB human TR gene sequences. In a later analysis, CDR3 sequences and most-parsimonious VDJ recombination scenarios were assigned using the TCRdist pipeline. A later analysis defined each TCR beta chain by its CDR3 amino acid sequence plus V-gene family, and excluded reads lacking a unique V-gene family. In a later analysis, some 600 highly shared, low-generation-probability nucleotide sequences were removed to address suspected cross-contamination and a sequencing artifact. In a later analysis, a clonal expansion index for each public chain was calculated from normalized within-repertoire ranks of inferred template counts. In a later analysis, generation probabilities were computed with a VDJ recombination model fitted to out-of-frame rearrangements, and the resulting probabilities were checked against IGoR. Hypergeometric tests were used in a later analysis to score TCR-TCR, TCR-HLA and TCR-CMV co-occurrence, with a repertoire-size bias correction applied to the TCR pairs. To estimate false discovery rates, a later analysis permuted the HLA or CMV assignments 20 times. In a later analysis, co-occurring TCRs were grouped using DBSCAN, and TCRdist sequence similarity was added for clustering within HLA-allele-positive subsets. Repertoires with fewer than 30,000 or more than 120,000 public chains, plus five repertoires with anomalous nucleotide sharing, were excluded from co-occurrence clustering. In its TCRdb copy, this immuneACCESS table keeps in-frame sequences only and misses some clones. Where compared with another copy, unresolved V genes explain less than half of these, and the others have no known cause. D and trimming come from the DNA, and the V and J calls and clone size come from that table. Recorded for this sample are about 190,000 clones; roughly 80% of them occurred a single time. Of the sample, around 1.6% is held by the ten largest clones.

The V end gives up 6 bases and the J end 5 bases, leaving 8 bases in the junction not matched to a gene. Based on the germline V gene (reference sequence), the CDR1 and CDR2 sequences are SEHNR and FQNEAQ. Counted from cysteine to phenylalanine, this CDR3 has 15 amino acids. The only DNA kept is the CDR3, 45 bases in frame from the first base. The cohort was made up of 666 healthy bone marrow donors. At the time of sampling, every cohort member was nominally healthy, though immune exposures that went unrecorded were likely present. The donor was CMV seronegative and belonged to the group of over 300 seronegative cohort members. A peripheral blood sample was collected from each donor, and TCR beta sequencing was performed on peripheral blood mononuclear cells. Genomic DNA extraction from the blood cell samples was performed with the Qiagen DNeasy Blood Extraction Kit.

Sequencing was performed on PBMCs. The TCR was taken from a young woman in good health and CMV-seronegative. The chain uses TRBV7-9 and TRBJ1-1; 11 junctional bases match TRBD1. CDR3 region: CASRSRTGGKTEAFF. The nucleotide sequence is given as TGTGCCAGCAGATCCAGGACAGGGGGCAAAACTGAAGCTTTCTTT.